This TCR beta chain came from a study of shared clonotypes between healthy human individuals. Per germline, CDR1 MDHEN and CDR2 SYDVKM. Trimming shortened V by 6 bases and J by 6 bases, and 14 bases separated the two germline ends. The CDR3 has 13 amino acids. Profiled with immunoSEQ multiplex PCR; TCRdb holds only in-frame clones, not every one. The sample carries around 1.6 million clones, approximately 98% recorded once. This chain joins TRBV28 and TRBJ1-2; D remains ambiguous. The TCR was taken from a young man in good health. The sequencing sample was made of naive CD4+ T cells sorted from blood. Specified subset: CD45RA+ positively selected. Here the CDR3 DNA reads TGTGCCAGCAGCCCGGTGACGGGTGATGGCTACACCTTC. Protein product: CASSPVTGDGYTF.